The 6 T cell receptor beta chains below come from one sample, sequenced in a study of blood T cell repertoires in COVID-19. TCRdb's copy holds only in-frame clones and misses some; the assay was immunoSEQ multiplex PCR. The data show approximately 98,000 clones, around 80% seen once. Sample: peripheral blood. These receptors were taken from a man in his sixties with acute or convalescent COVID-19.

This clone was counted between two and nine times. As DNA, the CDR3 is TGTGCCAGCAGTTCCTATAGCAATCAGCCCCAGCATTTT. This encodes CASSSYSNQPQHF. This chain uses TRBV6-2 or TRBV6-3 with TRBJ1-5; D remains unclear. Germline loops: CDR1 MNHEY, CDR2 SVGEGT. CDR3 size: 13 residues. V dropped 4 bases and J dropped 0 bases, with 4 bases sitting between them.

J is TRBJ2-1 and V is TRBV30; 7 nucleotides match TRBD1. Unmatched junction bases numbered 16, after V lost 5 bases and J lost 6 bases. The CDR3 covers 16 residues. Germline V gives CDR1 GTSNPN, CDR2 SVGIG (reference sequence). CDR3 DNA sequence: TGTGCCTGGCTTAAAAATGACAACAGGGGTTTCAATGAGCAGTTCTTC. Translated: CAWLKNDNRGFNEQFF.

V gene TRBV27 combines with J gene TRBJ1-2, with D possibly TRBD1 on 6 matching bases. Germline V gene data show CDR1 as MNHEY and CDR2 as SMNVEV (reference sequence). The CDR3 totals 14 residues. V shed 2 bases and J shed 4 bases, with 11 bases lying between them. The CDR3 bases are TGTGCCAGCAGTTTACGACAGGCCCCCTATGGCTACACCTTC. Its protein is CASSLRQAPYGYTF.

This chain links TRBV4-3 with TRBJ2-1; 9 bases fit TRBD1. This CDR3 region has 17 residues. Trimming at V came to 0 bases and at J to 8 bases, leaving 11 bases not matched to a gene. The V gene's germline CDR1 is LGHNA and CDR2 YSLEER. CDR3: CASSQDGRGTGWDEQFF. CDR3 DNA sequence: TGCGCCAGCAGCCAAGATGGCCGCGGGACAGGGTGGGATGAGCAGTTCTTC.

The chain recombines TRBV2 with TRBJ1-2, with 9 positions matching TRBD1. The trim removed 8 bases at V and 7 bases at J, leaving 5 bases unmatched. CDR1 is SNHLY, CDR2 FYNNEI, per germline. This CDR3 has 12 amino acids. CDR3 amino acids: CASSQGARGYTF. The CDR3 DNA reads as TGTGCCAGCTCACAGGGGGCGCGTGGCTACACCTTC.

The J gene is TRBJ2-3, the V gene TRBV7-7; TRBD2 agrees at 9 bases. V gave up 3 bases and J gave up 4 bases; unmatched junction bases: 5. The CDR3 is made up of 15 amino acids. Germline assignment: CDR1 SSHAT and CDR2 FNYEAQ (reference sequence). The CDR3 loop is CASSFGIAGADTQYF. Written as DNA, the CDR3 is TGTGCCAGCAGCTTCGGAATAGCGGGAGCAGATACGCAGTATTTT.